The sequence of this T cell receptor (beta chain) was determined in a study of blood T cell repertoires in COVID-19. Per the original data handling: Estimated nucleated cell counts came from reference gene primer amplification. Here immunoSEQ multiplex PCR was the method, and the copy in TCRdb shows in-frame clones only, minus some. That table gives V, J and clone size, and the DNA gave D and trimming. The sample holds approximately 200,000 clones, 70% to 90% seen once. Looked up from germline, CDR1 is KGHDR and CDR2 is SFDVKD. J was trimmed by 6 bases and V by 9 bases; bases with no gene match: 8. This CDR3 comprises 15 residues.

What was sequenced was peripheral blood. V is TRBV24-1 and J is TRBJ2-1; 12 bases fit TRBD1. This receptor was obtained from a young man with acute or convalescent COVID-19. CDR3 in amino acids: CATGTGQGAFNEQFF. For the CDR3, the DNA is TGTGCCACCGGAACGGGACAGGGGGCGTTCAATGAGCAGTTCTTC.